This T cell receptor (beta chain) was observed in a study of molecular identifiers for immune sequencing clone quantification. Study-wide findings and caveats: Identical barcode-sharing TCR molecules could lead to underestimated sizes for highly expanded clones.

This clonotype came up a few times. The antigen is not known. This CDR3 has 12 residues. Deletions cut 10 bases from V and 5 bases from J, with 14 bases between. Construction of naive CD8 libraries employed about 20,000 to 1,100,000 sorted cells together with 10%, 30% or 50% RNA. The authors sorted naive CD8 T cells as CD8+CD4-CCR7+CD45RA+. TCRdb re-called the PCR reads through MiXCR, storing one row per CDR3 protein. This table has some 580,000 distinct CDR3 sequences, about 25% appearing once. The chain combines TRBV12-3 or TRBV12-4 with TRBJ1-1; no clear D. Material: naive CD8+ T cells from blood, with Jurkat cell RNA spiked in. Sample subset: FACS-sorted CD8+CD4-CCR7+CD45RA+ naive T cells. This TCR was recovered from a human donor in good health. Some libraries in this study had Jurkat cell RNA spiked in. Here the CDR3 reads CATGFVGTEAFF. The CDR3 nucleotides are TGTGCCACCGGGTTTGTAGGGACTGAAGCTTTCTTT.